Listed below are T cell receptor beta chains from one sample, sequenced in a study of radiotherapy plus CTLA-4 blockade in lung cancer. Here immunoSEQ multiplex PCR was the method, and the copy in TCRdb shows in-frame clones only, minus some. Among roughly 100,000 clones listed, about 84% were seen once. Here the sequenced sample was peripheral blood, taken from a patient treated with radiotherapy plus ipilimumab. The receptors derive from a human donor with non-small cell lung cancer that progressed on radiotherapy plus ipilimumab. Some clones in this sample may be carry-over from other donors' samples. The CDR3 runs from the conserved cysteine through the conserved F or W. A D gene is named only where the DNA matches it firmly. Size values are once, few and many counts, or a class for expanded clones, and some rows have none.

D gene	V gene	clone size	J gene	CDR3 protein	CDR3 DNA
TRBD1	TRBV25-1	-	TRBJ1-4	CASSMGQSNEKLFF	TGTGCCAGCAGTATGGGACAGTCTAATGAAAAACTGTTTTTT
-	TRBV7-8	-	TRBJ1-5	CASSLVGGIGSNQPQHF	TGTGCCAGCAGCTTAGTGGGGGGGATTGGGAGCAATCAGCCCCAGCATTTT
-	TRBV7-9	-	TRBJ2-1	CASSLGQVNEQFF	TGTGCCAGCAGCTTAGGACAGGTAAATGAGCAGTTCTTC
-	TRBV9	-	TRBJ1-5	CASSVDEREGDQPQHF	TGTGCCAGCAGCGTAGACGAGCGGGAGGGGGATCAGCCCCAGCATTTT
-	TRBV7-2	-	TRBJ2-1	CASSPPGIGGNEQFF	TGTGCCAGCAGCCCACCTGGGATTGGCGGCAATGAGCAGTTCTTC
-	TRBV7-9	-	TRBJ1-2	CASSSYGVYGYTF	TGTGCCAGCAGCTCATACGGGGTCTATGGCTACACCTTC
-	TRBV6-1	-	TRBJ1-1	CASSLATGEAFF	TGTGCCAGCAGTCTTGCTACCGGGGAAGCTTTCTTT
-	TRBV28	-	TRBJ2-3	CASSTPLRGSTDTQYF	TGTGCCAGCAGTACCCCACTCCGGGGGAGCACAGATACGCAGTATTTT
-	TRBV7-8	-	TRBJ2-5	CASSLGGFETQYF	TGTGCCAGCAGCTTAGGAGGTTTTGAGACCCAGTACTTC
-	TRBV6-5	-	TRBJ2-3	CASSYTSARTDTQYF	TGTGCCAGCAGTTACACCTCCGCTAGGACAGATACGCAGTATTTT
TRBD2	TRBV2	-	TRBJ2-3	CAIPLAGESDTQYF	TGTGCCATCCCACTAGCGGGGGAGTCAGATACGCAGTATTTT
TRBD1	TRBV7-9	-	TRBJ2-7	CASSFPPGQGTVEQYF	TGTGCCAGCAGCTTTCCCCCGGGACAGGGAACCGTCGAGCAGTACTTC
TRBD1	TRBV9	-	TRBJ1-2	CASSVQTGGYGYTF	TGTGCCAGCAGCGTTCAAACAGGGGGGTATGGCTACACCTTC
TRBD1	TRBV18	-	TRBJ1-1	CASDARGRGITEAFF	TGTGCCAGCGACGCAAGGGGGCGCGGGATAACTGAAGCTTTCTTT
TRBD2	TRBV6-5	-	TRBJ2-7	CASSYSAGGLDEQYF	TGTGCCAGCAGTTACTCGGCGGGGGGGCTAGACGAGCAGTACTTC
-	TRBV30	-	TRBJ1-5	CAWSTGTSNQPQHF	TGTGCCTGGAGTACCGGGACCAGCAATCAGCCCCAGCATTTT
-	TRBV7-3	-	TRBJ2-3	CASSYRAALTDTQYF	TGTGCCAGCAGCTATCGAGCGGCTCTCACAGATACGCAGTATTTT
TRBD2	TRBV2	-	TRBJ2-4	CASSDVSGGAKNIQYF	TGTGCCAGCAGTGACGTTTCGGGGGGAGCCAAAAACATTCAGTACTTC
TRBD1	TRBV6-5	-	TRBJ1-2	CASSYSGTGAYGYTF	TGTGCCAGCAGTTACTCCGGGACAGGGGCCTATGGCTACACCTTC
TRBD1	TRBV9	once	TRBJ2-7	CASSVGTGGSYEQYF	TGTGCCAGCAGCGTAGGGACAGGGGGCTCCTACGAGCAGTACTTC
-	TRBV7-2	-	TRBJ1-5	CASSQTSSNQPQHF	TGTGCCAGCAGCCAGACATCGAGCAATCAGCCCCAGCATTTT
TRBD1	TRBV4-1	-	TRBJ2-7	CASSLTGLEQYF	TGCGCCAGCAGCCTGACAGGGCTCGAGCAGTACTTC
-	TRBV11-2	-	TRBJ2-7	CASSLVAIFTYEQYF	TGTGCCAGCAGCTTAGTTGCAATTTTCACCTACGAGCAGTACTTC
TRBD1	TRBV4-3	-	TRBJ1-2	CASSQDPGQGIGYTF	TGCGCCAGCAGCCAAGATCCCGGACAGGGTATCGGCTACACCTTC
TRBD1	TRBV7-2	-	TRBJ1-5	CASGSGTGHQPQHF	TGTGCCAGCGGATCCGGGACAGGTCATCAGCCCCAGCATTTT
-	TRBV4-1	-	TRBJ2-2	CASSQERAGSGTGELFF	TGCGCCAGCAGCCAAGAAAGGGCCGGAAGTGGCACCGGGGAGCTGTTTTTT
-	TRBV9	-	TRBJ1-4	CASSVTAAANEKLFF	TGTGCCAGCAGCGTCACCGCGGCGGCGAATGAAAAACTGTTTTTT
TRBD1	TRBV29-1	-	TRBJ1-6	CSVRDRWDNSPLHF	TGCAGCGTCCGGGACAGATGGGATAATTCACCCCTCCACTTT
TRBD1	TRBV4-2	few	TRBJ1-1	CASSRRDRRNTEAFF	TGTGCCAGCAGCAGACGGGACAGAAGAAACACTGAAGCTTTCTTT
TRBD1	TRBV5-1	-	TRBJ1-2	CASSTSTGNYGYTF	TGCGCCAGCAGCACCTCGACAGGGAACTATGGCTACACCTTC
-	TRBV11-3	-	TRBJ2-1	CASSPYEGSSYNEQFF	TGTGCCAGCAGCCCCTACGAGGGGAGTTCCTACAATGAGCAGTTCTTC
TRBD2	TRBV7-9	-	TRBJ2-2	CASSLALKGGSTGELFF	TGTGCCAGCAGCTTAGCGCTGAAGGGCGGGAGCACCGGGGAGCTGTTTTTT
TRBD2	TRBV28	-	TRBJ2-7	CASRTGGGVSYEQYF	TGTGCCAGCAGGACTGGCGGGGGGGTCTCCTACGAGCAGTACTTC
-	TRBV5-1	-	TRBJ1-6	CASSEGQLDSPLHF	TGCGCCAGCAGCGAAGGACAGCTAGATTCACCCCTCCACTTT
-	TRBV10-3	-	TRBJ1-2	CAISVQGMENGYTF	TGTGCCATCAGTGTTCAGGGTATGGAAAATGGCTACACCTTC
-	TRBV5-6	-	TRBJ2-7	CASSLGYPTPYEQYF	TGTGCCAGCAGCTTAGGTTACCCCACTCCCTACGAGCAGTACTTC
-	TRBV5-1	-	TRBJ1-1	CASSPLPVATNTEAFF	TGCGCCAGCAGCCCTCTGCCGGTAGCCACGAACACTGAAGCTTTCTTT
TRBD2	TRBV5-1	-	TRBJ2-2	CASSPNGLAGGTGELFF	TGCGCCAGCAGCCCCAACGGACTAGCGGGAGGAACCGGGGAGCTGTTTTTT
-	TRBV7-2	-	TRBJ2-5	CASSSTRETQYF	TGTGCCAGCAGTTCCACCCGGGAGACCCAGTACTTC
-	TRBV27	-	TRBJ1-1	CASRSREWDTEAFF	TGTGCCAGCAGAAGCAGGGAGTGGGACACTGAAGCTTTCTTT
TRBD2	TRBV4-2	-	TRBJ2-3	CASSQELAGEARDTQYF	TGTGCCAGCAGCCAAGAGCTAGCGGGGGAGGCAAGGGACACGCAGTATTTT
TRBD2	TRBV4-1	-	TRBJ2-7	CASSPGLTSVYYEQYF	TGCGCCAGCAGCCCTGGGCTCACTAGCGTGTACTACGAGCAGTACTTC
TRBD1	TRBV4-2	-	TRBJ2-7	CASSQVLGQGAYEQYF	TGTGCCAGCAGCCAAGTCTTGGGACAGGGGGCCTACGAGCAGTACTTC
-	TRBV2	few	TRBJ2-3	CASTPPTDTQYF	TGTGCCAGCACCCCCCCAACAGATACGCAGTATTTT
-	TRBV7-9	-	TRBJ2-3	CASSLGAGGPDTQYF	TGTGCCAGCAGCCTGGGGGCAGGTGGGCCAGATACGCAGTATTTT
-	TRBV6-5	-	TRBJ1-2	CASSYTTPGEEPLF	TGTGCCAGCAGTTACACAACCCCTGGGGAGGAGCCCCTCTTC
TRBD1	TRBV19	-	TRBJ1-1	CASSPGQGAWVGAFF	TGTGCCAGTAGTCCGGGACAGGGGGCCTGGGTCGGAGCTTTCTTT
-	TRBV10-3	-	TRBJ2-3	CAIWPGSVSDTQYF	TGTGCCATCTGGCCCGGGTCTGTCTCAGATACGCAGTATTTT
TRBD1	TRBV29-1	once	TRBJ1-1	CSAARQGGTEAFF	TGCAGCGCCGCCAGACAGGGGGGGACTGAAGCTTTCTTT
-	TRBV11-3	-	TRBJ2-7	CASSPGTYEQYF	TGTGCCAGCAGCCCTGGGACCTACGAGCAGTACTTC
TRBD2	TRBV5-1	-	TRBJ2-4	CASSGSGGATNIQYF	TGCGCCAGCAGCGGTAGCGGGGGGGCCACAAACATTCAGTACTTC
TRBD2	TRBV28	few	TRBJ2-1	CASSSGGGYLPGSYNEQFF	TGTGCCAGCAGTTCTGGGGGGGGGTATTTGCCTGGGTCCTACAATGAGCAGTTCTTC
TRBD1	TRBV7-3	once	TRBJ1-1	CASSSTPGTGGVEAFF	TGTGCCAGCAGCTCAACTCCCGGGACAGGGGGCGTTGAAGCTTTCTTT
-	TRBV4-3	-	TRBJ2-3	CASSQELTAGPRADTQYF	TGCGCCAGCAGCCAAGAGCTTACGGCGGGGCCCAGAGCAGATACGCAGTATTTT
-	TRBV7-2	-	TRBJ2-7	CASSFVDRSSYEQYF	TGTGCCAGCAGCTTCGTGGATCGTAGCTCCTACGAGCAGTACTTC
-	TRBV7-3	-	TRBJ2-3	CASSLSPRGSDTQYF	TGTGCCAGCAGCTTATCACCCAGGGGTTCAGATACGCAGTATTTT
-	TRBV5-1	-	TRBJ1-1	CASSLVPGSHTEAFF	TGCGCCAGCAGCTTGGTTCCGGGGTCACACACTGAAGCTTTCTTT
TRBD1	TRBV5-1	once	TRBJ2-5	CASSRLGQGAEETQYF	TGCGCCAGCAGTAGGCTCGGACAGGGGGCCGAGGAGACCCAGTACTTC
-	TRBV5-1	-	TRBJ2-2	CASSPGGRGNTGELFF	TGCGCCAGCAGCCCCGGCGGCAGGGGGAACACCGGGGAGCTGTTTTTT